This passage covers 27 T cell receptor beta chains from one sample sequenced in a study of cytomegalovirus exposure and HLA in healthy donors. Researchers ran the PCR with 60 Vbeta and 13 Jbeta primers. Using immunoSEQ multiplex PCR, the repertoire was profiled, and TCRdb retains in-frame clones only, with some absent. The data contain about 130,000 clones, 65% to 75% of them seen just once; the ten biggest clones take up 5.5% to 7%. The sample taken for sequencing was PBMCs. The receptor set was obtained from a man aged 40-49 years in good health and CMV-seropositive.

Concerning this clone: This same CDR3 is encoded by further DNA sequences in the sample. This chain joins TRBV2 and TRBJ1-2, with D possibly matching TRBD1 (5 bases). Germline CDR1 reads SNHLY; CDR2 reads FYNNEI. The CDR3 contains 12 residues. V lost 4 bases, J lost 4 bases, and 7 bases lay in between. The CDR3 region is CASSGDSYGYTF. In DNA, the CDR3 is TGTGCCAGCAGTGGTGACAGCTATGGCTACACCTTC.

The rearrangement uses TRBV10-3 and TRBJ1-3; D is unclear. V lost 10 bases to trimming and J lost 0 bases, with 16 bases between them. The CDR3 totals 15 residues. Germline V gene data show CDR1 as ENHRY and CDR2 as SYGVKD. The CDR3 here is CATRGSGNSGNTIYF. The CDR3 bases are TGTGCCACCCGGGGTTCAGGCAACTCTGGAAACACCATATATTTT.

CDR3 coding DNA: TGTGCCAGCAGCGTAGGCCGAGGGGGGACAGGGGCCTACGAGCAGTACTTC. Its protein product is CASSVGRGGTGAYEQYF. This rearrangement joins TRBV9 to TRBJ2-7; the match to TRBD1 covers 10 bases. J gave up 2 bases and V 0 bases, and 8 bases lay outside the gene matches. The CDR3 totals 17 residues. CDR1 SGDLS and CDR2 YYNGEE come from the germline V gene.

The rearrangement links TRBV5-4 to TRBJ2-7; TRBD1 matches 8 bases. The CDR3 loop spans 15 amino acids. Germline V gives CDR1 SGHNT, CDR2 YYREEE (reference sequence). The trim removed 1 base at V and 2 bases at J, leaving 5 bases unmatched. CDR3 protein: CASSLSRQGPYEQYF. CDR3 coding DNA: TGTGCCAGCAGCTTGAGTCGACAGGGGCCCTACGAGCAGTACTTC. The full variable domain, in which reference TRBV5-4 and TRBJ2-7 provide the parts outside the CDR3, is ETGVTQSPTHLIKTRGQQVTLRCSSQSGHNTVSWYQQALGQGPQFIFQYYREEENGRGNFPPRFSGLQFPNYSSELNVNALELDDSALYLCASSLSRQGPYEQYFGPGTRLTVT.

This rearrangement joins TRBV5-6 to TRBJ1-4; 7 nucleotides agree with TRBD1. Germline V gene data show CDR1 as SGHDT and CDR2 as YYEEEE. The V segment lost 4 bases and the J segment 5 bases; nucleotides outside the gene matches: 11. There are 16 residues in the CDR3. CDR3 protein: CASSRRRDSPNEKLFF. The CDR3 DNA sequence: TGTGCCAGCAGCCGAAGACGGGACAGTCCGAATGAAAAACTGTTTTTT.

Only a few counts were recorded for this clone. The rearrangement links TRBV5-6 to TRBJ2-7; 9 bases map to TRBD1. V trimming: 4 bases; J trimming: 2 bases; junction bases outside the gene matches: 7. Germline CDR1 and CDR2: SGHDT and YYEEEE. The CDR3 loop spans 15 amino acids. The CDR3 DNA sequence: TGTGCCAGCAGCCACACGGGACAGGGTACCTACGAGCAGTACTTC. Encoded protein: CASSHTGQGTYEQYF.

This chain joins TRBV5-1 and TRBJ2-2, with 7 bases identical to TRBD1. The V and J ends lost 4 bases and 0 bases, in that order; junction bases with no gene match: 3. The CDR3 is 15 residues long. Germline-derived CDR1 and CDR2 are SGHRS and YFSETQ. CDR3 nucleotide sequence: TGCGCCAGCAGCCAGGGACAGCCGAACACCGGGGAGCTGTTTTTT. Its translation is CASSQGQPNTGELFF. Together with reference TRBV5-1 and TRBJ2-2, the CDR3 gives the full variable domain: KAGVTQTPRYLIKTRGQQVTLSCSPISGHRSVSWYQQTPGQGLQFLFEYFSETQRNKGNFPGRFSGRQFSNSRSEMNVSTLELGDSALYLCASSQGQPNTGELFFGEGSRLTVL.

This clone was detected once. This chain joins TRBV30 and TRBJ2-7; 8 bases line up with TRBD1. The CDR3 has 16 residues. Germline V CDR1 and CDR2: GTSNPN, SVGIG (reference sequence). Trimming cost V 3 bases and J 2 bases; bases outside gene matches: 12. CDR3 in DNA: TGTGCCTGGAGGCAAATCGGACAGGGCCCTACCTACGAGCAGTACTTC. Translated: CAWRQIGQGPTYEQYF.

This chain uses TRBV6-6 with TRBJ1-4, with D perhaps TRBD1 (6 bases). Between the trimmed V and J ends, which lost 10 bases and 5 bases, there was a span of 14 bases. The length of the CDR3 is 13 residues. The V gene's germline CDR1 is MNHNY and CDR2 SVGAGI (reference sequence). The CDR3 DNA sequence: TGTGCCACTTCGGCGAGGGGGAATGAAAAACTGTTTTTT. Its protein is CATSARGNEKLFF.

CDR3 DNA sequence: TGCGCCAGCAGCTCGGACTCGAGGACAGGGGCTGGCTACACCTTC. Amino acids: CASSSDSRTGAGYTF. This sequence joins TRBV5-1 and TRBJ1-2; 9 nucleotides align to TRBD1. The germline V gene encodes CDR1 SGHRS and CDR2 YFSETQ. The CDR3 spans 15 residues. Unmatched junction bases numbered 10, after V lost 3 bases and J lost 7 bases.

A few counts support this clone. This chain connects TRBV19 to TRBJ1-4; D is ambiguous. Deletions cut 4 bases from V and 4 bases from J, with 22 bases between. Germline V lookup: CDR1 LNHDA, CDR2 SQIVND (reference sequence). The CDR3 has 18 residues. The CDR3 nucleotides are TGTGCCAGTAGTACGGTATACGCTCCTCGTAACTTTAATGAAAAACTGTTTTTT. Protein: CASSTVYAPRNFNEKLFF.

CDR3 in amino acids: CASSEKGRGRYGYTF. In DNA, the CDR3 is TGTGCCAGCAGTGAAAAAGGGAGGGGACGGTATGGCTACACCTTC. The chain is built from TRBV2 and TRBJ1-2, with D maybe TRBD1 (5 bases). CDR3 length: 15 residues. The germline V gene has CDR1 SNHLY and CDR2 FYNNEI. V gave up 2 bases and J gave up 5 bases, with 15 bases separating them.

The CDR3 DNA follows: TGTGCCAGCAGCAACGGACTAGCGGGGGGGCCTGAGACCCAGTACTTC. Its translation is CASSNGLAGGPETQYF. The J gene is TRBJ2-5, the V gene TRBV27; 15 bases agree with TRBD2. The CDR3 consists of 16 residues. The V gene end was trimmed by 6 bases and the J gene end by 5 bases; junction bases not matched to a gene: 7. The germline gives CDR1 MNHEY, CDR2 SMNVEV (reference sequence).

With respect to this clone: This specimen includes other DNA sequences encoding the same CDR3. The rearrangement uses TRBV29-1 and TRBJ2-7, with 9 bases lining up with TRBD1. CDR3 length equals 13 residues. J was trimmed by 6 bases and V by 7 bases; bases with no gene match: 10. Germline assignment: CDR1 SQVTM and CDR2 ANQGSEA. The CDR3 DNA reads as TGCAGCGCATATGGGACAGGGTATCGCGAGCAGTACTTC. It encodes CSAYGTGYREQYF.

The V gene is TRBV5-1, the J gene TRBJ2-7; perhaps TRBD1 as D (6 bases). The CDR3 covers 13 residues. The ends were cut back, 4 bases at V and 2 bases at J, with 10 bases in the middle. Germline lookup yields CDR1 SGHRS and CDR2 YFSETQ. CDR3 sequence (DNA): TGCGCCAGCAGCGCTACAGGGACCTACGAGCAGTACTTC. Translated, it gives CASSATGTYEQYF.

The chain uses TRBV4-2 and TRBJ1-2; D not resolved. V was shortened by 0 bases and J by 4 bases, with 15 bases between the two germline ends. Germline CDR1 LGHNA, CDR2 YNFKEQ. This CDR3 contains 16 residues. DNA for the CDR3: TGTGCCAGCAGCCAAGAAGGCACGGCCCGGGGCTATGGCTACACCTTC. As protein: CASSQEGTARGYGYTF.

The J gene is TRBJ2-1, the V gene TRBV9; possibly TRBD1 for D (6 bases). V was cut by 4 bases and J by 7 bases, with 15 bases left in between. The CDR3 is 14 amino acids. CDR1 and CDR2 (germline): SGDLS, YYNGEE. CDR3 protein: CASSIRDTWNEQFF. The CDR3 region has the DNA TGTGCCAGCAGCATCCGGGACACCTGGAATGAGCAGTTCTTC.

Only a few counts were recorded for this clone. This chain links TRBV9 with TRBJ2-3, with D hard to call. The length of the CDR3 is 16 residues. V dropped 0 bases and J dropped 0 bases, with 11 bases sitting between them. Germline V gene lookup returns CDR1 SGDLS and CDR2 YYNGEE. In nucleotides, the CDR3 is TGTGCCAGCAGCGTAGCAGGCCAAGTTAGCACAGATACGCAGTATTTT. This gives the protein CASSVAGQVSTDTQYF. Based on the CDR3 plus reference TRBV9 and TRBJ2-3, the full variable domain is DSGVTQTPKHLITATGQRVTLRCSPRSGDLSVYWYQQSLDQGLQFLIQYYNGEERAKGNILERFSAQQFPDLHSELNLSSLELGDSALYFCASSVAGQVSTDTQYFGPGTRLTVL.

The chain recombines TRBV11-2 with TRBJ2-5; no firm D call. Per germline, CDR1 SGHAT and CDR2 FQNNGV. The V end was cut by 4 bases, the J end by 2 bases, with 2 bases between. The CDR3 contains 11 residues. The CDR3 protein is CASSSQETQYF. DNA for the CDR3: TGTGCCAGCAGCTCACAAGAGACCCAGTACTTC.

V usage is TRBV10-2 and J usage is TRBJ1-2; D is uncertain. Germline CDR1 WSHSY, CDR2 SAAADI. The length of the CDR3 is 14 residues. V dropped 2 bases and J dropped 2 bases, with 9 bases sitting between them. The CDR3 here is CASSEEGRNYGYTF. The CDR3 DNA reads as TGCGCCAGCAGTGAGGAGGGAAGAAACTATGGCTACACCTTC.

CDR3 bases: TGTGCCTGGAGTGTACCGTCACAAATCCTCTATGGCTACACCTTC. This sequence encodes CAWSVPSQILYGYTF. The chain links TRBV30 to TRBJ1-2; D gene ambiguous. Germline V gene sequence: CDR1 GTSNPN, CDR2 SVGIG (reference sequence). CDR3 length equals 15 residues. The V gene lost 0 bases and the J gene lost 4 bases, with 15 bases spanning the gap. The complete variable domain, with remaining parts taken from reference TRBV30 and TRBJ1-2, reads SQTIHQWPATLVQPVGSPLSLECTVEGTSNPNLYWYRQAAGRGLQLLFYSVGIGQISSEVPQNLSASRPQDRQFILSSKKLLLSDSGFYLCAWSVPSQILYGYTFGSGTRLTVV.

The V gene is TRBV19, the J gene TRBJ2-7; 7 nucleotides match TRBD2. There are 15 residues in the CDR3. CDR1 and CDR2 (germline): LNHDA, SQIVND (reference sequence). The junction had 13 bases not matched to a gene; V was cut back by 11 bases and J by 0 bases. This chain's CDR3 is CASAGGRTYSYEQYF. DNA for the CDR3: TGTGCCTCCGCCGGGGGGAGGACTTACTCCTACGAGCAGTACTTC.

The CDR3 region has the DNA TGTGCCAGCAGTTTATCAGGCCCGGGGCAGCCCCAGCATTTT. Translating gives CASSLSGPGQPQHF. The chain combines TRBV27 with TRBJ1-5; D remains ambiguous. Trimming took 0 bases from V and 7 from J, leaving 10 bases between them. Germline values: CDR1 MNHEY, CDR2 SMNVEV (reference sequence). CDR3 length equals 14 residues.

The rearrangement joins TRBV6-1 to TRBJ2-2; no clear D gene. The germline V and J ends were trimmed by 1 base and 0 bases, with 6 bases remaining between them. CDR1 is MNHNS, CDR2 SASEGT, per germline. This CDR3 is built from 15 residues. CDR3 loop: CASSEGGSNTGELFF. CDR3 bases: TGTGCCAGCAGTGAAGGCGGTTCGAACACCGGGGAGCTGTTTTTT.

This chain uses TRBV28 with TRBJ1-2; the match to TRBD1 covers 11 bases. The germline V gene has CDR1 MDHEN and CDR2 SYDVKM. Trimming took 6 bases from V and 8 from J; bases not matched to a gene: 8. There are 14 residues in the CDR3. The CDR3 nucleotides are TGTGCCAGCAGAGCCGGGACAGGGGGTTTCGGCTACACCTTC. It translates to CASRAGTGGFGYTF.

CDR3 region: CASWDRGSTEAFF. The CDR3 nucleotides are TGTGCCAGTTGGGACAGGGGTTCCACTGAAGCTTTCTTT. The gene calls are TRBV28 and TRBJ1-1; TRBD1 aligns across 10 bases. CDR3 length equals 13 residues. V dropped 9 bases and J dropped 4; count of bases not matched to a gene: 5. Germline lookup yields CDR1 MDHEN and CDR2 SYDVKM. Together with reference TRBV28 and TRBJ1-1, the CDR3 gives the full variable domain: DVKVTQSSRYLVKRTGEKVFLECVQDMDHENMFWYRQDPGLGLRLIYFSYDVKMKEKGDIPEGYSVSREKKERFSLILESASTNQTSMYLCASWDRGSTEAFFGQGTRLTVV.

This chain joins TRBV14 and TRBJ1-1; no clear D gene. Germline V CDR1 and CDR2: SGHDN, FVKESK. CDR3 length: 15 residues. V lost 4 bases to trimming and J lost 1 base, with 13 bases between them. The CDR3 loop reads CASSPFRVANTEAFF. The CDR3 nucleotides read TGTGCCAGCAGCCCCTTTCGAGTTGCGAACACTGAAGCTTTCTTT. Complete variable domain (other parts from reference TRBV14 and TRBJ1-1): EAGVTQFPSHSVIEKGQTVTLRCDPISGHDNLYWYRRVMGKEIKFLLHFVKESKQDESGMPNNRFLAERTGGTYSTLKVQPAELEDSGVYFCASSPFRVANTEAFFGQGTRLTVV.